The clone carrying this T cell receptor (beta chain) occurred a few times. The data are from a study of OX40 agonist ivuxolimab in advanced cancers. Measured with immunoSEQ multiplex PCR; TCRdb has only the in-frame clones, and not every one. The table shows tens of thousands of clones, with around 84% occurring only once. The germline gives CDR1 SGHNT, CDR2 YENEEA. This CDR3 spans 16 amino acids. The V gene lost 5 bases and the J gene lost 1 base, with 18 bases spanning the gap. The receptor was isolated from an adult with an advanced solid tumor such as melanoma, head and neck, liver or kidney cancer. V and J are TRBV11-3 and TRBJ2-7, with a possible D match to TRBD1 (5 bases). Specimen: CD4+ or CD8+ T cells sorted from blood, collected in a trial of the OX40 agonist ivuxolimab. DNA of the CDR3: TGTGCCAGCAGCCTGGAAGGGGATGGTGGGTCCTACGAGCAGTACTTC. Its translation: CASSLEGDGGSYEQYF. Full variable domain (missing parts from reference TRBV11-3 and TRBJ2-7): EAGVVQSPRYKIIEKKQPVAFWCNPISGHNTLYWYLQNLGQGPELLIRYENEEAVDDSQLPKDRFSAERLKGVDSTLKIQPAELGDSAVYLCASSLEGDGGSYEQYFGPGTRLTVT.